The T cell receptor beta chain described here comes from a study of T cell clusters in autoimmune cytopenias. The CDR3 totals 14 residues. From germline, CDR1 is SGHVS and CDR2 FNYEAQ. TRB was amplified from around 250 ng of peripheral blood genomic DNA per sample. TRB rearrangements were amplified by touch-down multiplex PCR with mixed TRB-A/B primers. Reanalyzing the multiplex PCR reads, TCRdb keeps one entry per CDR3 protein, without DNA. This table lists about 3,900 distinct CDR3 sequences. On this clonotype: The antigen is not known.

General study points: Physiological T cell clusters of healthy donors were apparently absent in primary autoimmune cytopenia patients. TRB repertoire shifts in secondary cytopenia and chronic lymphocytic leukemia mostly reflected lymphoma, not autoimmunity.

These data were likewise used in another study, on T cell repertoires in aging, cancer and after chemotherapy. Per that paper: Roughly 8.9 million TCR reads were in the whole dataset. Untreated cancer patients had significantly lower blood TCR diversity than age-matched healthy donors.

J is TRBJ2-1 and V is TRBV7-6; TCRdb returns TRBD1, unconfirmable since there is no DNA. This clonotype originated in a human donor in good health. The sample comprised peripheral blood. This CDR3 is CASSSGRNYNEQFF.